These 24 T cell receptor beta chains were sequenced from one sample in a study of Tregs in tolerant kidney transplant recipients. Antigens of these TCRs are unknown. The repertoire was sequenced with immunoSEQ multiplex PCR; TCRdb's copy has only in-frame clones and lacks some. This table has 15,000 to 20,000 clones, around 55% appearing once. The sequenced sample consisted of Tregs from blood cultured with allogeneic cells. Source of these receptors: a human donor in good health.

DNA of the CDR3: TGTGCCAGCAGTGGACAGGGAATACGCGAGACCCAGTACTTC. Its translation is CASSGQGIRETQYF. This chain links TRBV6-1 with TRBJ2-5; 7 bases line up with TRBD1. V lost 4 bases, J lost 5 bases, and 7 bases stayed unmatched. The germline V gene has CDR1 MNHNS and CDR2 SASEGT. CDR3 length equals 14 residues.

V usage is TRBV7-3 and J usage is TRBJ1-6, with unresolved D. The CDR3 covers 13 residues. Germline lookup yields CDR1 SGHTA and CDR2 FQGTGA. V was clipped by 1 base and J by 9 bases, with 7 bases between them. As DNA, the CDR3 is TGTGCCAGCAGCTTAAACGGGGTTTCACCCCTCCACTTT. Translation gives CASSLNGVSPLHF.

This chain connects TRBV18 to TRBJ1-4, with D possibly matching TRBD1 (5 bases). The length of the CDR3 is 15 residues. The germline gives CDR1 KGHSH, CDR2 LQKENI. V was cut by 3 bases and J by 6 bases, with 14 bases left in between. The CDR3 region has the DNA TGTGCCAGCTCACCGAACCAGGGTAGGGATGAAAAACTGTTTTTT. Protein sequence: CASSPNQGRDEKLFF.

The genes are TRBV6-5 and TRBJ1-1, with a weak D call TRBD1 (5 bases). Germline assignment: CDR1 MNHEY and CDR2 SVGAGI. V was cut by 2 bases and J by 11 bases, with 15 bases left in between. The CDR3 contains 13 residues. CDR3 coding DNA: TGTGCCAGCAGTTACAGTCTCTTGGGGCAGGCTTTCTTT. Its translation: CASSYSLLGQAFF.

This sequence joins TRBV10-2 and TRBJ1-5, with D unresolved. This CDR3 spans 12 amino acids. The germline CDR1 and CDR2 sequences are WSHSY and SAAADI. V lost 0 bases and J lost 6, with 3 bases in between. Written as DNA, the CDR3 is TGCGCCAGCAGTGAGTCGACTCAGCCCCAGCATTTT. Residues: CASSESTQPQHF.

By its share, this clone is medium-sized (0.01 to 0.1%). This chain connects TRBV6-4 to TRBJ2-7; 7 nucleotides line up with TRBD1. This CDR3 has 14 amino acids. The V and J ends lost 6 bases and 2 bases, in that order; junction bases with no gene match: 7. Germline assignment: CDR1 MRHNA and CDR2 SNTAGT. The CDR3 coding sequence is TGTGCCAGCAGAACGACAGGGAAGACCTACGAGCAGTACTTC. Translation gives CASRTTGKTYEQYF.

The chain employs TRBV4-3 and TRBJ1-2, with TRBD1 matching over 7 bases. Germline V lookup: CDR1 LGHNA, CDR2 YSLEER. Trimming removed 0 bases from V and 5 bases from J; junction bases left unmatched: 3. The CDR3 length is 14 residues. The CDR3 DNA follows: TGCGCCAGCAGCCAAGACGACAGGGCGTATGGCTACACCTTC. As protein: CASSQDDRAYGYTF.

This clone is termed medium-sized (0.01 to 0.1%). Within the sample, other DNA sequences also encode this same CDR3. Written as DNA, the CDR3 is TGTGCCAGCAGCCAAGATCTTGCGGGGGCTCTGGGCTACACCTTC. Protein: CASSQDLAGALGYTF. This sequence joins TRBV14 and TRBJ1-2, with D possibly matching TRBD1 (6 bases). CDR3 length: 15 amino acids. The germline V and J ends were trimmed by 0 bases and 8 bases, with 16 bases remaining between them. Germline CDR1 and CDR2: SGHDN and FVKESK.

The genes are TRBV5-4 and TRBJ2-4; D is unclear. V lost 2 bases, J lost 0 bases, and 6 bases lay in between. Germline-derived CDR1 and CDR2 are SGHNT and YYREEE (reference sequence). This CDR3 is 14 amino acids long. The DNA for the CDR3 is TGTGCCAGCAGCTTAGGAATAGCCAAAAACATTCAGTACTTC. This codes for CASSLGIAKNIQYF.

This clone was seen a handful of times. The CDR3 region is CASSLGQRFSGNTIYF. CDR3 nucleotide sequence: TGTGCCAGCAGCTTGGGGCAGCGTTTCTCTGGAAACACCATATATTTT. The V and J genes are TRBV5-4 and TRBJ1-3; the D is unclear. Per the germline V gene, CDR1 is SGHNT and CDR2 is YYREEE (reference sequence). V was pared by 0 bases and J by 0 bases, with 10 bases between. This CDR3 is built from 16 residues.

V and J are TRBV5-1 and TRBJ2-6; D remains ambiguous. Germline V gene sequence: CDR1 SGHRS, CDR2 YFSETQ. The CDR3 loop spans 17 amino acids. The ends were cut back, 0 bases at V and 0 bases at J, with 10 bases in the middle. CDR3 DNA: TGCGCCAGCAGCTTGGAAAAGGTTAGCTCTGGGGCCAACGTCCTGACTTTC. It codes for CASSLEKVSSGANVLTF.

The DNA of the CDR3 is TGCAGCGTTGGGGACAGAGCCCTACCAACTAATGAAAAACTGTTTTTT. Translation: CSVGDRALPTNEKLFF. The J gene is TRBJ1-4, the V gene TRBV29-1; 7 bases map to TRBD1. V dropped 4 bases and J dropped 0; count of bases not matched to a gene: 8. The CDR3 extends over 16 amino acids. Germline V gene data show CDR1 as SQVTM and CDR2 as ANQGSEA.

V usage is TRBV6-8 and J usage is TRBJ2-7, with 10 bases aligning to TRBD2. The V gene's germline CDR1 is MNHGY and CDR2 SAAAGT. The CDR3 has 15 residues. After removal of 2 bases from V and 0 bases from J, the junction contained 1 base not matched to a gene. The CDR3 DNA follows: TGTGCCAGCAGTTACCCTAGCGGGAGCTCCTACGAGCAGTACTTC. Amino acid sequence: CASSYPSGSSYEQYF.

CDR3 region: CASSYVGTSVGELFF. The CDR3 DNA reads TGTGCCAGCAGTTACGTTGGGACTAGCGTCGGGGAGCTGTTTTTT. V usage is TRBV6-5 and J usage is TRBJ2-2; 10 bases match TRBD2. Trimming cost V 2 bases and J 7 bases; bases outside gene matches: 4. This CDR3 is 15 amino acids long. Germline-derived CDR1 and CDR2 are MNHEY and SVGAGI.

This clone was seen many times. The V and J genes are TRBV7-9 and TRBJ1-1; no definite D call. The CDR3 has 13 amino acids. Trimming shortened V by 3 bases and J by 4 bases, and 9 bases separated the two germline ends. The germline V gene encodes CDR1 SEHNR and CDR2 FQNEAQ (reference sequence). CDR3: CASSLSEVTEAFF. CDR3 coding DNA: TGTGCCAGCAGCTTGTCAGAGGTCACTGAAGCTTTCTTT.

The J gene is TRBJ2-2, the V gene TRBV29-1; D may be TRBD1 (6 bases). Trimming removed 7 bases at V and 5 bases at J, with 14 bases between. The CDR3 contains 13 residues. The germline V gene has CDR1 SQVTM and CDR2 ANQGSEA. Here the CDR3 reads CSAERTVTGELFF. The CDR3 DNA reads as TGCAGCGCCGAAAGGACAGTAACCGGGGAGCTGTTTTTT.

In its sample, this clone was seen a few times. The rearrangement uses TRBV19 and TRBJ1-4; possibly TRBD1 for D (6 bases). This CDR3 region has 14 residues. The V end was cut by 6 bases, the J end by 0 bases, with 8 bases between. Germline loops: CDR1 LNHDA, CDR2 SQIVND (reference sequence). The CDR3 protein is CASRDRSTNEKLFF. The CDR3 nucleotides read TGTGCCAGTAGGGACAGATCAACTAATGAAAAACTGTTTTTT.

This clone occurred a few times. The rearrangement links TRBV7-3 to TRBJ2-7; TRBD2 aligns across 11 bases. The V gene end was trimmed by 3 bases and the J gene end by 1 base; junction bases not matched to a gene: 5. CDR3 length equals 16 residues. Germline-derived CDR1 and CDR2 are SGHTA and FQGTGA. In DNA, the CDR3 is TGTGCCAGCAGCTTGGAGGGGACTAGCGGATCCTACGAGCAGTACTTC. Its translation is CASSLEGTSGSYEQYF.

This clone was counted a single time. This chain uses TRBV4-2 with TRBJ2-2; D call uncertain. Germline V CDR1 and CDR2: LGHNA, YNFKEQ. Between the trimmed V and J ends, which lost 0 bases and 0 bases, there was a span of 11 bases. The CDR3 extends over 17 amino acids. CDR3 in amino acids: CASSQDEASANTGELFF. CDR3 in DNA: TGTGCCAGCAGCCAAGACGAGGCAAGCGCGAACACCGGGGAGCTGTTTTTT.

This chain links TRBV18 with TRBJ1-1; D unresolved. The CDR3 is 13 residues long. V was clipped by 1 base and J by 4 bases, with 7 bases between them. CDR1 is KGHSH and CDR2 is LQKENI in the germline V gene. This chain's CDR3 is CASSPQGSTEAFF. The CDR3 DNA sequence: TGTGCCAGCTCACCACAGGGCAGCACTGAAGCTTTCTTT.

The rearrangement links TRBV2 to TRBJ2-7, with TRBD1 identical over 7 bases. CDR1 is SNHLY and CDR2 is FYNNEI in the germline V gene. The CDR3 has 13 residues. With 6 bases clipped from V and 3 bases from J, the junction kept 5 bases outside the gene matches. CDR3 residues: CASSLTGSYEQYF. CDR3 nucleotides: TGTGCCAGCAGCTTGACAGGGAGCTACGAGCAGTACTTC.

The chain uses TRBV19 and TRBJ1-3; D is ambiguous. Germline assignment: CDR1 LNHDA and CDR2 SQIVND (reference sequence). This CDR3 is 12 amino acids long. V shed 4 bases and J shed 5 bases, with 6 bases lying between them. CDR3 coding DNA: TGTGCCAGTAGTACTACTAGAAACACCATATATTTT. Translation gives CASSTTRNTIYF.

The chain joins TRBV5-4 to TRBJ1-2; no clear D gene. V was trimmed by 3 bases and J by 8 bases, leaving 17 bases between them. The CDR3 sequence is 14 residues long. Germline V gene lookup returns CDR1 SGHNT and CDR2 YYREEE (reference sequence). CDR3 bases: TGTGCCAGCAGCTCCCATGAGGGTTGGGGAGGCTACACCTTC. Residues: CASSSHEGWGGYTF.

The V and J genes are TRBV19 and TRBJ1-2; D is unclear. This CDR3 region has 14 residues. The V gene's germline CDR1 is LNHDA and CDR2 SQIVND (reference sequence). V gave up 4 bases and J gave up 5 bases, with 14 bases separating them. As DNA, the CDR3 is TGTGCCAGTAGTACTACCGGGCCCCTATATGGCTACACCTTC. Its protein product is CASSTTGPLYGYTF.